This TCR beta chain originates from a study of blood T cells in healthy people across ages. Across the study: Per two T cells, about one barcoded beta molecule was captured through template switching. General observations from the study: It was not possible, with unsorted PBMCs, to conclusively compare naive and antigen-experienced cells.

This clonotype was seen only once. The antigen remains unidentified. Primed by a sample-barcoded 5' primer and a J-beta primer mix, a second PCR proceeded for about 6 to 12 cycles. TCRdb re-called the 5' RACE reads with MiXCR, one entry per CDR3 protein. The sample carries fewer than 2 million distinct CDR3 sequences, around 40% recorded once. The CDR3 runs 15 residues. Trimming cost V 0 bases and J 4 bases, with 10 bases left between them. The germline V gene has CDR1 LGHNA and CDR2 YSLEER. Sequenced material: blood. This chain uses TRBV4-3 with TRBJ2-1; D could derive from TRBD1 or TRBD2 (5 bases each). The clonotype was recovered from a human donor in good health. In DNA, the CDR3 is TGCGCCAGCAGCCAAGATGGGGACGGATACAATGAGCAGTTCTTC. It is translated as CASSQDGDGYNEQFF.